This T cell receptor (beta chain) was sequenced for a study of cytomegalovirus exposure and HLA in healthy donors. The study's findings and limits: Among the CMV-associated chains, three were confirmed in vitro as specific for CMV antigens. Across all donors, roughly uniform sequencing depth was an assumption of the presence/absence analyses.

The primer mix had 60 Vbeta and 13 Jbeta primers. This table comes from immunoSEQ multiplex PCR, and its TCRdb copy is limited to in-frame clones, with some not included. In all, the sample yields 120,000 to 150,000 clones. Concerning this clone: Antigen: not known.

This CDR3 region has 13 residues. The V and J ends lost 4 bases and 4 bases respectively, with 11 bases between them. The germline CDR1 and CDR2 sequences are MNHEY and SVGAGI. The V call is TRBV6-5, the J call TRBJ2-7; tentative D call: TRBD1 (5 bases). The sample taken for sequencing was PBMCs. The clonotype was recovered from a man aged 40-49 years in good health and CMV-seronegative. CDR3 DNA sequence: TGTGCCAGCAGTTCAACAGGAGATTACGAGCAGTACTTC. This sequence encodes CASSSTGDYEQYF.